This T cell receptor beta chain came from a study of beta chain features in type 1 diabetes. The CDR3 has 15 amino acids. The V gene's germline CDR1 is SGHRS and CDR2 YFSETQ. For this clone: The junction shows a germline mismatch at one end, possibly a read error.

What was sequenced were expressed TCRB transcripts, since all of the isolated RNA had been reverse transcribed. Here immunoSEQ multiplex PCR was the method, and the copy in TCRdb shows in-frame clones only, minus some. The sample comprises 200,000 to 250,000 clones, about 11% of which are singletons, and approximately 1.3% rests with the top ten. The sequenced sample consisted of central memory CD4+ T cells from blood. The chain is built from TRBV5-1 and TRBJ1-5; D is ambiguous. The sequence was obtained from a man between 18 and 35 years old in good health. The CDR3 sequence: CASCLDASSNQPQHF. The CDR3, as DNA: TGCGCCAGCTGCTTGGATGCCAGTAGCAATCAGCCCCAGCATTTT.